Shown below are 5 T cell receptor beta chains from a single sample sequenced in a study of low-dose radiotherapy and immunotherapy resistance in tumors (dated by TCRdb to the early 2020s). Sequencer: Illumina HiSeq 2500. Superscript III and a set of TRAV- and TRBV-specific primers were used to synthesize first-strand cDNA, so that both TCRalpha and TCRbeta chains were covered. TCRs were amplified for approximately 20 PCR cycles with Phusion, using a constant-region primer paired with the adapter attached to the V primers. The public reads were reprocessed in TCRdb via fastp at Q25 and MiXCR, keeping in-frame beta chains. Entries are consolidated by CDR3 protein sequence, retaining the most common genes and DNA. The table for this sample lists around 65,000 distinct CDR3 sequences; approximately 25% of them were counted only once. 6.6% of the sample is taken by the ten largest. The time point label, read with the paper, signifies: before trial treatment.

This material consisted of PBMCs, taken before treatment. The source of these receptors is a male donor with rectosigmoid adenocarcinoma.

As to this clonotype: This is likely an artifact of a read error, given a far larger clone one base away. The chain is built from TRBV7-2 and TRBJ2-1; TRBD2 might be the D (5 bases). The J call could be wrong; TRBJ2-5 is a better fit for the DNA end. The CDR3 is 15 amino acids. Per the germline V gene, CDR1 is SGHTA and CDR2 is FQGNSA. This CDR3 is CASGLTASGKETQYF. In DNA, the CDR3 is TGTGCCAGCGGCTTAACGGCATCGGGAAAAGAGACCCAGTACTTC.

Many counts were recorded for this clonotype. The chain employs TRBV5-5 and TRBJ2-1; 12 nucleotides match TRBD2. The CDR3 runs 16 residues. The V and J ends lost 5 bases and 2 bases, in that order; junction bases with no gene match: 5. CDR1 is SGHKS and CDR2 is YYEKEE in the germline V gene (reference sequence). The CDR3 is CASRPGLAGTYNEQFF. CDR3 coding DNA: TGTGCCAGCAGGCCAGGACTAGCGGGGACCTACAATGAGCAGTTCTTC.

This clonotype was counted many times. CDR3 amino acids: CASSLGVPSHPQHF. The CDR3 coding sequence is TGTGCCAGCAGCTTAGGGGTACCTTCTCACCCCCAGCATTTT. This chain links TRBV5-8 with TRBJ1-5, with TRBD1 as a possible D gene (5 bases). Germline V gene sequence: CDR1 SGHTS, CDR2 YDEGEE. The CDR3 extends over 14 amino acids. Trimming pared 2 bases from V and 10 bases from J, leaving 16 bases between.

At least ten counts were recorded for this clonotype. V usage is TRBV5-1 and J usage is TRBJ1-2; TRBD1 agrees at 7 bases. The V segment lost 4 bases and the J segment 2 bases; nucleotides outside the gene matches: 8. From germline, CDR1 is SGHRS and CDR2 YFSETQ. This CDR3 has 15 residues. The chain's CDR3 is CASSPRETGNYGYTF. The DNA for the CDR3 is TGCGCCAGCAGCCCCCGCGAGACAGGGAACTATGGCTACACCTTC.

The gene calls are TRBV29-1 and TRBJ2-1; perhaps TRBD1 as D (6 bases). The V gene's germline CDR1 is SQVTM and CDR2 ANQGSEA. This CDR3 region has 11 residues. CDR3 coding DNA: TGCAGTCCGCGCAGGGGCAATGAGCAGTTCTTC. Protein: CSPRRGNEQFF.